These 17 T cell receptor beta chains share one sample of origin, sequenced in a study of blood T cell repertoires in COVID-19. Sequencing used immunoSEQ multiplex PCR; TCRdb keeps in-frame clones, though not all of them. The sample has over 80,000 clones, 83% seen once. The sequenced sample was peripheral blood. All receptors come from a woman between 55 and 75 years old with acute or convalescent COVID-19.

The J gene is TRBJ2-1, the V gene TRBV14, with D maybe TRBD1 (6 bases). CDR1 and CDR2 from the germline V gene are SGHDN and FVKESK. The CDR3 is made up of 12 amino acids. V lost 4 bases and J lost 15, with 16 bases in between. CDR3 protein: CASSPLAGDRFF. The DNA of the CDR3 is TGTGCCAGCAGCCCCCTTGCAGGGGATAGGTTCTTC.

The chain has TRBV7-3 and TRBJ2-5; weak D call: TRBD2 (6 bases). V was pared by 2 bases and J by 2 bases, with 9 bases between. Germline V gives CDR1 SGHTA, CDR2 FQGTGA. This CDR3 contains 14 residues. In DNA, the CDR3 is TGTGCCAGCAGCTTAGGCGCGGGGCAAGAGACCCAGTACTTC. Translated: CASSLGAGQETQYF.

The V and J genes are TRBV7-2 and TRBJ2-1; 8 nucleotides align to TRBD1. The CDR3 runs to 15 residues. V gave up 5 bases and J gave up 7 bases; unmatched junction bases: 10. The germline gives CDR1 SGHTA, CDR2 FQGNSA. CDR3 sequence: CASSHRGAGANEQFF. The CDR3 DNA follows: TGTGCCAGCAGCCACAGGGGGGCAGGGGCGAATGAGCAGTTCTTC. Combining the CDR3 with reference TRBV7-2 and TRBJ2-1 gives the whole variable domain GAGVSQSPSNKVTEKGKDVELRCDPISGHTALYWYRQSLGQGLEFLIYFQGNSAPDKSGLPSDRFSAERTGGSVSTLTIQRTQQEDSAVYLCASSHRGAGANEQFFGPGTRLTVL.

The genes are TRBV5-4 and TRBJ2-1; 9 bases match TRBD2. The CDR3 length is 15 residues. V was pared by 2 bases and J by 9 bases, with 9 bases of the junction left unmatched. In germline, CDR1 is SGHNT, CDR2 YYREEE (reference sequence). This CDR3 reads CASSFSGSVVGEQFF. The CDR3 DNA sequence: TGTGCCAGCAGCTTTAGCGGGAGTGTCGTTGGTGAGCAGTTCTTC.

The chain is built from TRBV6-5 and TRBJ1-2; TRBD1 matches 7 bases. V trimming: 7 bases; J trimming: 4 bases; junction bases outside the gene matches: 12. The CDR3 is made up of 15 amino acids. CDR1 and CDR2 from the germline V gene are MNHEY and SVGAGI. This CDR3 reads CASNNQAGTAYGYTF. The CDR3 nucleotides are TGTGCCAGCAACAACCAGGCAGGGACAGCCTATGGCTACACCTTC.

The count of this clone is one. The chain is built from TRBV7-6 and TRBJ2-1; TRBD1 might be the D (6 bases). The CDR3 has 15 residues. V was cut by 2 bases and J by 3 bases, with 11 bases left in between. Per the germline V gene, CDR1 is SGHVS and CDR2 is FNYEAQ. The CDR3 here is CASSLRQGSYNEQFF. DNA of the CDR3: TGTGCCAGCAGCTTACGGCAGGGGAGCTACAATGAGCAGTTCTTC.

This clone came up a few times. The rearrangement links TRBV5-4 to TRBJ1-5; tentatively, D is TRBD1 (5 bases). Trimming removed 4 bases at V and 2 bases at J, with 10 bases between. This CDR3 has 14 residues. The V gene's germline CDR1 is SGHNT and CDR2 YYREEE (reference sequence). CDR3 in DNA: TGTGCCAGCAGCCAAGGGGTGGGCAATCAGCCCCAGCATTTT. It is translated as CASSQGVGNQPQHF. Together with reference TRBV5-4 and TRBJ1-5, the CDR3 gives the full variable domain: ETGVTQSPTHLIKTRGQQVTLRCSSQSGHNTVSWYQQALGQGPQFIFQYYREEENGRGNFPPRFSGLQFPNYSSELNVNALELDDSALYLCASSQGVGNQPQHFGDGTRLSIL.

The V gene is TRBV25-1, the J gene TRBJ2-3; no clear D. V lost 6 bases to trimming and J lost 6 bases, with 16 bases between them. CDR1 and CDR2 from the germline V gene are MGHDK and SYGVNS. CDR3 length: 14 amino acids. The CDR3 region is CASSPSTAPDTQYF. CDR3 coding DNA: TGTGCCAGCAGCCCCTCGACTGCACCGGATACGCAGTATTTT.

The J gene is TRBJ2-7, the V gene TRBV28; perhaps TRBD1 as D (5 bases). V was pared by 7 bases and J by 5 bases, with 12 bases between. Germline CDR1 reads MDHEN; CDR2 reads SYDVKM. This CDR3 region has 12 residues. CDR3 protein: CASMAGKNEQYF. CDR3 sequence (DNA): TGTGCCAGCATGGCAGGGAAGAACGAGCAGTACTTC.

The chain links TRBV10-1 to TRBJ1-2, with a weak D call TRBD1 (5 bases). Germline V CDR1 and CDR2: WNHNN, SYGVQD (reference sequence). V was cut by 5 bases and J by 5 bases, with 15 bases left in between. CDR3 size: 14 residues. CDR3 DNA: TGCGCCAGCAGTCGAGATGACAGTTATTATGGCTACACCTTC. This gives the protein CASSRDDSYYGYTF.

This clone was recorded a few times. This chain links TRBV10-3 with TRBJ1-2; 8 nucleotides match TRBD1. The CDR3 is 14 residues long. Germline lookup yields CDR1 ENHRY and CDR2 SYGVKD. V gave up 5 bases and J gave up 10 bases; unmatched junction bases: 12. The DNA for the CDR3 is TGTGCCATCAGTAGACAGGGGTCCGTCCTTGACTACACCTTC. Its translation is CAISRQGSVLDYTF.

J is TRBJ1-2 and V is TRBV29-1; D unclear. CDR1 SQVTM and CDR2 ANQGSEA come from the germline V gene. Trimming removed 2 bases at V and 9 bases at J, with 10 bases between. The CDR3 has 11 amino acids. The CDR3 coding sequence is TGCAGCGTTGAATTAGGCGGGCGCTACACCTTC. Protein: CSVELGGRYTF.

The gene calls are TRBV24-1 and TRBJ1-4; no firm D call. Germline assignment: CDR1 KGHDR and CDR2 SFDVKD. The CDR3 totals 15 residues. The V and J ends lost 8 bases and 0 bases respectively, with 12 bases between them. The CDR3 DNA sequence: TGTGCCACCACTAACTCCTACGCAACTAATGAAAAACTGTTTTTT. It codes for CATTNSYATNEKLFF.

J is TRBJ1-2 and V is TRBV3-1 (or the pseudogene TRBV3-2); D uncertain. The CDR3 is 13 residues long. The germline V and J ends were trimmed by 1 base and 8 bases, with 11 bases remaining between them. Germline V lookup: CDR1 LGHDT, CDR2 YNNKEL (reference sequence). The CDR3 spells CASSQAGFGGYTF. The CDR3 nucleotides are TGTGCCAGCAGCCAAGCGGGATTTGGCGGCTACACCTTC.

This chain links TRBV6-5 with TRBJ1-1; 7 bases align to TRBD1. V trimming: 6 bases; J trimming: 7 bases; junction bases outside the gene matches: 8. CDR1 is MNHEY, CDR2 SVGAGI, per germline. The CDR3 consists of 13 residues. The CDR3 nucleotides are TGTGCCAGCAGCCTAACACGGACAGGTGAAGCTTTCTTT. Protein: CASSLTRTGEAFF.

This chain joins TRBV12-1 and TRBJ2-7; the D segment call TRBD1 is taken from the table without a DNA check. TRBV12-1 is noted as a pseudogene. This CDR3 has 17 residues. The CDR3 nucleotides are TGTGCCAGCAGCTCTTTCCCAAGCCGACAGGGGGACTACGAGCAGTACTTC. Its protein is CASSSFPSRQGDYEQYF.

The rearrangement links TRBV9 to TRBJ2-7; D might be TRBD1 (5 bases). This CDR3 spans 15 amino acids. V was trimmed by 4 bases and J by 3 bases, leaving 17 bases between them. Germline assignment: CDR1 SGDLS and CDR2 YYNGEE. CDR3 in amino acids: CASSKEQEQVYEQYF. In DNA, the CDR3 is TGTGCCAGCAGCAAAGAACAGGAACAAGTCTACGAGCAGTACTTC.